These 28 T cell receptor beta chains originate from one sample sequenced in a study of CD8 T cells in Susac syndrome. Random hexamers were used to reverse transcribe 0.5 to 1 ug of RNA. TCRdb processed the immunoSEQ multiplex PCR reads anew with MiXCR; each CDR3 protein has one entry. The table shows around 180,000 distinct CDR3 sequences, with 95% occurring only once. The sample consisted of CD8+ T cells from PBMCs. The receptors originated from a human donor with multiple sclerosis.

The genes are TRBV15 and TRBJ1-1; perhaps TRBD1 as D (5 bases). This CDR3 has 15 residues. The germline V gene encodes CDR1 LNHNV and CDR2 YYDKDF (reference sequence). V gave up 0 bases and J gave up 0 bases, with 8 bases separating them. The CDR3 region is CATSRDAGMNTEAFF. The DNA for the CDR3 is TGTGCCACCAGCAGAGATGCAGGGATGAACACTGAAGCTTTCTTT.

This clonotype was detected only once. V is TRBV29-1 and J is TRBJ2-1; the D call may be TRBD1 or TRBD2 (5 bases each). The V end was cut by 5 bases, the J end by 6 bases, with 11 bases between. The CDR3 totals 12 residues. Germline-derived CDR1 and CDR2 are SQVTM and ANQGSEA. In nucleotides, the CDR3 is TGCAGCGTTTTTGGGACCGTCAATGAGCAGTTCTTC. This codes for CSVFGTVNEQFF.

The chain uses TRBV5-6 and TRBJ1-1; perhaps TRBD1 as D (5 bases). Deletions cut 0 bases from V and 1 base from J, with 13 bases between. The germline gives CDR1 SGHDT, CDR2 YYEEEE. This CDR3 contains 16 residues. The CDR3 sequence: CASSLAFRGRNTEAFF. The CDR3 DNA reads TGTGCCAGCAGCTTGGCGTTCCGGGGGAGGAACACTGAAGCTTTCTTT.

The chain combines TRBV10-3 with TRBJ2-7, with TRBD2 as a possible D gene (5 bases). The CDR3 is 13 residues long. From germline, CDR1 is ENHRY and CDR2 SYGVKD. V was trimmed by 6 bases and J by 0 bases, leaving 9 bases between them. This chain's CDR3 is CAISEGHSYEQYF. For the CDR3, the DNA is TGTGCCATCAGCGAGGGTCACTCCTACGAGCAGTACTTC.

There are a few counts of this clonotype. This rearrangement joins TRBV19 to TRBJ2-5; D is unclear. Germline V gives CDR1 LNHDA, CDR2 SQIVND (reference sequence). Trimming cost V 0 bases and J 3 bases, with 5 bases left between them. The CDR3 has 13 amino acids. CDR3 sequence: CASSIDQEETQYF. CDR3 nucleotide sequence: TGTGCCAGTAGTATAGATCAGGAAGAGACCCAGTACTTC.

The chain employs TRBV9 and TRBJ2-7; a weak D match, TRBD2 (5 bases). The CDR3 sequence is 13 residues long. V was trimmed by 3 bases and J by 4 bases, leaving 11 bases between them. Germline V gives CDR1 SGDLS, CDR2 YYNGEE. The CDR3 DNA is TGTGCCAGCAGCGGCCCCCCGGGGTACGAGCAGTACTTC. It translates to CASSGPPGYEQYF.

The chain employs TRBV29-1 and TRBJ2-7; D is ambiguous. CDR3 length equals 15 residues. V lost 2 bases, J lost 2 bases, and 16 bases lay in between. Germline CDR1 is SQVTM and CDR2 is ANQGSEA. The CDR3 here is CSVEWRGSTTYEQYF. The DNA of the CDR3 is TGCAGCGTTGAATGGCGCGGATCTACCACCTACGAGCAGTACTTC.

The rearrangement joins TRBV11-2 to TRBJ2-7, with D possibly being TRBD2 (5 bases). From germline, CDR1 is SGHAT and CDR2 FQNNGV. Trimming stripped 1 base from V and 3 bases from J, with 10 bases between. The CDR3 consists of 14 residues. Here the CDR3 reads CASSLGGSDYEQYF. The CDR3 DNA reads as TGTGCCAGCAGCTTAGGGGGTAGCGACTACGAGCAGTACTTC. Filled out from reference TRBV11-2 and TRBJ2-7, the complete variable domain reads EAGVAQSPRYKIIEKRQSVAFWCNPISGHATLYWYQQILGQGPKLLIQFQNNGVVDDSQLPKDRFSAERLKGVDSTLKIQPAKLEDSAVYLCASSLGGSDYEQYFGPGTRLTVT.

The rearrangement joins TRBV9 to TRBJ2-7; D possibly corresponds to TRBD2 (5 bases). This CDR3 region has 14 residues. Germline V gene lookup returns CDR1 SGDLS and CDR2 YYNGEE. Trimming cost V 0 bases and J 6 bases, with 13 bases left between them. The CDR3 sequence is CASSVGGPPGEQYF. In DNA, the CDR3 is TGTGCCAGCAGCGTAGGAGGGCCCCCCGGCGAGCAGTACTTC.

The sample holds one count of this clonotype. The chain links TRBV6-1 to TRBJ1-3, with 7 bases fitting TRBD1. The V and J ends lost 5 bases and 0 bases, in that order; junction bases with no gene match: 7. This CDR3 region has 16 residues. Germline V CDR1 and CDR2: MNHNS, SASEGT. Written as DNA, the CDR3 is TGTGCCAGCAGTACATACCGGGACAGCTCTGGAAACACCATATATTTT. This sequence encodes CASSTYRDSSGNTIYF.

The gene calls are TRBV15 and TRBJ1-2; 7 positions match TRBD1. Per germline, CDR1 LNHNV and CDR2 YYDKDF (reference sequence). V trimming: 0 bases; J trimming: 1 base; junction bases outside the gene matches: 5. The CDR3 spans 16 residues. CDR3 amino acids: CATSRDQGGLNYGYTF. The DNA for the CDR3 is TGTGCCACCAGCAGAGATCAGGGGGGACTTAACTATGGCTACACCTTC.

The CDR3 nucleotides are TGTGCCAGCAATTATCTGGGGACTCCCCTGGGCAATGAGCAGTTCTTC. It translates to CASNYLGTPLGNEQFF. V usage is TRBV27 and J usage is TRBJ2-1, with D maybe TRBD2 (6 bases). The CDR3 is 16 amino acids. V gave up 7 bases and J gave up 6 bases, with 22 bases separating them. The germline gives CDR1 MNHEY, CDR2 SMNVEV (reference sequence).

J is TRBJ2-1 and V is TRBV20-1, with D possibly TRBD2 on 5 matching bases. Looked up from germline, CDR1 is DFQATT and CDR2 is SNEGSKA (reference sequence). Trimming took off 7 bases at V and 0 bases at J, with 22 bases between the two ends. This CDR3 has 17 residues. The CDR3 reads CSGRDLAEIRSYNEQFF. The CDR3 nucleotides are TGCAGTGGGAGAGACCTAGCAGAGATACGCTCCTACAATGAGCAGTTCTTC.

The CDR3 DNA sequence: TGCAGCGTACCGTCGATAGGCTACACCTTC. This codes for CSVPSIGYTF. This sequence joins TRBV29-1 and TRBJ1-2; no definite D call. Germline V gene lookup returns CDR1 SQVTM and CDR2 ANQGSEA. This CDR3 has 10 amino acids. The V gene lost 6 bases and the J gene lost 8 bases, with 10 bases spanning the gap.

The count of this clonotype is one. V and J are TRBV5-1 and TRBJ1-6, with D possibly being TRBD1 (5 bases). The length of the CDR3 is 14 residues. Germline V gene sequence: CDR1 SGHRS, CDR2 YFSETQ. The V end was cut by 1 base, the J end by 12 bases, with 14 bases between. CDR3 sequence (DNA): TGCGCCAGCAGCTTGTTCGGGGGATCCATACCCCTCCACTTT. Protein sequence: CASSLFGGSIPLHF.

The gene calls are TRBV24-1 and TRBJ2-1; D may be TRBD1 (6 bases). This CDR3 spans 15 amino acids. Per germline, CDR1 KGHDR and CDR2 SFDVKD. V lost 3 bases and J lost 2, with 10 bases in between. CDR3 sequence reads: CATSDRQGPYNEQFF. DNA for the CDR3: TGTGCCACCAGTGATAGGCAGGGGCCCTACAATGAGCAGTTCTTC.

The rearrangement uses TRBV5-1 and TRBJ1-2; D is uncertain. In germline, CDR1 is SGHRS, CDR2 YFSETQ. The CDR3 sequence is 14 residues long. V was cut by 3 bases and J by 2 bases, with 11 bases left in between. CDR3 amino acids: CASSSITANYGYTF. In DNA, the CDR3 is TGCGCCAGCAGCTCCATAACAGCGAACTATGGCTACACCTTC.

The V gene is TRBV5-1, the J gene TRBJ1-5, with TRBD1 as a possible D gene (6 bases). The V gene lost 4 bases and the J gene lost 3 bases, with 17 bases spanning the gap. Germline CDR1 reads SGHRS; CDR2 reads YFSETQ. CDR3 size: 16 residues. CDR3 residues: CASSVGTGRDNQPQHF. CDR3 in DNA: TGCGCCAGCAGCGTTGGAACAGGGAGGGACAATCAGCCCCAGCATTTT.

The chain couples TRBV11-2 to TRBJ2-1; D not certain. Per germline, CDR1 SGHAT and CDR2 FQNNGV. This CDR3 comprises 16 residues. Deletions cut 0 bases from V and 0 bases from J, with 9 bases between. CDR3 nucleotides: TGTGCCAGCAGCTTAGAGGTCTTGAGCTCCTACAATGAGCAGTTCTTC. This translates into CASSLEVLSSYNEQFF.

The chain employs TRBV20-1 and TRBJ2-7, with 7 bases fitting TRBD2. J gave up 2 bases and V 0 bases, and 7 bases lay outside the gene matches. The CDR3 runs 15 residues. Germline lookup yields CDR1 DFQATT and CDR2 SNEGSKA (reference sequence). This chain's CDR3 is CSARDLMAGAYEQYF. CDR3 bases: TGCAGTGCTAGAGATTTAATGGCGGGGGCCTACGAGCAGTACTTC.

The chain has TRBV29-1 and TRBJ2-5, with D possibly TRBD2 on 6 matching bases. The V gene lost 4 bases and the J gene lost 3 bases, with 15 bases spanning the gap. CDR1 and CDR2 (germline): SQVTM, ANQGSEA. The length of the CDR3 is 14 residues. The CDR3 DNA reads as TGCAGCGTTGTTGGTTTATGGGGGGAAGAGACCCAGTACTTC. Its translation: CSVVGLWGEETQYF.

V and J are TRBV12-3 or TRBV12-4 and TRBJ2-3; TRBD2 agrees at 11 bases. The V segment lost 6 bases and the J segment 0 bases; nucleotides outside the gene matches: 11. CDR3 size: 18 residues. The CDR3 DNA reads TGTGCCAGCAGAATCGGGACTAGCGGCTTTCTTAGCACAGATACGCAGTATTTT. This codes for CASRIGTSGFLSTDTQYF.

The genes are TRBV5-6 and TRBJ2-5; D is undetermined. This CDR3 region has 13 residues. Germline CDR1 is SGHDT and CDR2 is YYEEEE. V dropped 5 bases and J dropped 4 bases, with 12 bases sitting between them. In DNA form, the CDR3 reads TGTGCCAGCAGGACTCCTTTAGCAGAGACCCAGTACTTC. It codes for CASRTPLAETQYF.

The V call is TRBV7-9, the J call TRBJ1-3; maybe TRBD1 (5 bases). The CDR3 totals 15 residues. Germline CDR1 and CDR2: SEHNR and FQNEAQ (reference sequence). Between the trimmed V and J ends, which lost 5 bases and 1 base, there was a span of 12 bases. The CDR3 DNA reads as TGTGCCAGCAGCGCGGGGCCGAAGTCTGGAAACACCATATATTTT. Translating gives CASSAGPKSGNTIYF.

The chain uses TRBV3-1 and TRBJ2-1, with TRBD2 matching over 7 bases. The CDR3 consists of 16 residues. The germline V gene has CDR1 LGHDT and CDR2 YNNKEL (reference sequence). V trimming: 3 bases; J trimming: 0 bases; junction bases outside the gene matches: 5. CDR3 nucleotide sequence: TGTGCCAGCAGCCACCGAAGGACTAGCTCCTACAATGAGCAGTTCTTC. Amino acids: CASSHRRTSSYNEQFF.

The rearrangement links TRBV2 to TRBJ1-2; 8 bases line up with TRBD1. CDR1 SNHLY and CDR2 FYNNEI come from the germline V gene. The CDR3 runs to 12 residues. V lost 8 bases to trimming and J lost 3 bases; unmatched junction nucleotides: 2. CDR3 coding DNA: TGTGCCAGCGGACAGGGATACTATGGCTACACCTTC. Translated: CASGQGYYGYTF.

The J gene is TRBJ2-5, the V gene TRBV9; 8 bases match TRBD2. This CDR3 comprises 15 residues. V dropped 4 bases and J dropped 5; count of bases not matched to a gene: 10. Germline V gene lookup returns CDR1 SGDLS and CDR2 YYNGEE. This chain's CDR3 is CASSPHGGDGETQYF. The CDR3, as DNA: TGTGCCAGCAGCCCCCACGGGGGGGACGGGGAGACCCAGTACTTC.

The chain uses TRBV6-2 or TRBV6-3 and TRBJ2-7, with 9 bases fitting TRBD2. Germline CDR1 MNHEY, CDR2 SVGEGT. This CDR3 is built from 14 residues. With V trimmed by 7 bases and J by 2 bases, 6 bases remained unmatched. The CDR3 is CASNLAGRPYEQYF. The CDR3 nucleotides are TGTGCCAGCAATCTAGCGGGGAGGCCCTACGAGCAGTACTTC.